Each of the 7 T cell receptor beta chains below was sequenced from the same sample in a study of OX40 agonist ivuxolimab in advanced cancers. Method: immunoSEQ multiplex PCR; TCRdb's copy keeps in-frame clones and lacks some. The profile shows roughly 70,000 clones, almost 85% of them singletons. This sample comprised CD4+ or CD8+ T cells sorted from blood, obtained in a trial of the OX40 agonist ivuxolimab. The receptors originated from an adult with an advanced solid tumor such as melanoma, head and neck, liver or kidney cancer.

The CDR3 coding sequence is TGTGCCAGCAGCGTAGCGACGAACACTGAAGCTTTCTTT. This gives the protein CASSVATNTEAFF. V gene TRBV9 combines with J gene TRBJ1-1; D remains unclear. The V end lost 0 bases, the J end lost 1 base, and 4 bases lay between the germline ends. Per germline, CDR1 SGDLS and CDR2 YYNGEE. This CDR3 has 13 residues.

The V gene is TRBV6-5, the J gene TRBJ2-5; TRBD2 aligns across 8 bases. Unmatched junction bases numbered 10, after V lost 5 bases and J lost 5 bases. The germline gives CDR1 MNHEY, CDR2 SVGAGI. This CDR3 has 15 amino acids. The CDR3 is CASSLRGGVWETQYF. CDR3 DNA sequence: TGTGCCAGCAGTCTACGGGGGGGTGTTTGGGAGACCCAGTACTTC.

The chain carries TRBV6-5 and TRBJ1-1; D possibly corresponds to TRBD1 (5 bases). The germline CDR1 and CDR2 sequences are MNHEY and SVGAGI. The V end was cut by 7 bases, the J end by 4 bases, with 16 bases between. This CDR3 is built from 14 residues. CDR3 in DNA: TGTGCCAGCAACGCCTTAGCCAGGGCCACTGAAGCTTTCTTT. Translating it yields CASNALARATEAFF.

This chain connects TRBV27 to TRBJ1-2; 8 nucleotides agree with TRBD1. V lost 5 bases and J lost 4; bases outside the gene matches: 3. CDR1 and CDR2 from the germline V gene are MNHEY and SMNVEV (reference sequence). This CDR3 is 13 amino acids long. CDR3 sequence reads: CASSIDRGYGYTF. Written as DNA, the CDR3 is TGTGCCAGCAGTATAGACAGGGGCTATGGCTACACCTTC.

The count of this clone is one. The chain is built from TRBV7-8 and TRBJ2-5, with 10 nucleotides matching TRBD2. V was pared by 8 bases and J by 5 bases, with 5 bases of the junction left unmatched. The V gene's germline CDR1 is SGHVS and CDR2 FQNEAQ. The CDR3 is 13 residues long. CDR3 loop: CASRGAGGETQYF. For the CDR3, the DNA is TGTGCCAGCCGTGGAGCGGGAGGGGAGACCCAGTACTTC. Full variable domain (missing parts from reference TRBV7-8 and TRBJ2-5): GAGVSQSPRYKVAKRGQDVALRCDPISGHVSLFWYQQALGQGPEFLTYFQNEAQLDKSGLPSDRFFAERPEGSVSTLKIQRTQQEDSAVYLCASRGAGGETQYFGPGTRLLVL.

The chain employs TRBV19 and TRBJ1-1; no firm D call. Germline values: CDR1 LNHDA, CDR2 SQIVND (reference sequence). The CDR3 covers 14 residues. Trimming pared 5 bases from V and 7 bases from J, leaving 17 bases between. CDR3 nucleotides: TGTGCCAGTAGTTCGAATTCCCAGGAGGTTGAAGCTTTCTTT. Its translation is CASSSNSQEVEAFF.

The rearrangement uses TRBV5-1 and TRBJ1-4; no definite D call. The CDR3 loop spans 15 amino acids. Germline V gives CDR1 SGHRS, CDR2 YFSETQ. The V end lost 0 bases, the J end lost 5 bases, and 11 bases lay between the germline ends. This CDR3 is CASSLGRQENEKLFF. CDR3 sequence (DNA): TGCGCCAGCAGCTTGGGTCGCCAGGAAAATGAAAAACTGTTTTTT.